The 3 T cell receptor beta chains reported below all come from one sample, sequenced in a study of PD-1 blockade in classical Hodgkin lymphoma. Time point here: cycle 4 day 1 (C4D1), after 6 weeks of nivolumab. Brentuximab vedotin exposure varied, and every patient relapsed after autologous stem cell transplantation. Assay used: immunoSEQ multiplex PCR; TCRdb lists only in-frame clones, some missing. The sample has tens of thousands of clones, 70% to 75% seen once; the top ten hold 15% to 20%. The source was peripheral blood mononuclear cells (PBMCs), collected before the fourth cycle of nivolumab. These TCRs come from a human donor with classical Hodgkin lymphoma.

The chain links TRBV6-1 to TRBJ2-7, with D hard to call. V lost 4 bases, J lost 2 bases, and 12 bases lay in between. The CDR3 covers 14 residues. Germline V gene data show CDR1 as MNHNS and CDR2 as SASEGT. CDR3 amino acids: CASSVNSATYEQYF. The CDR3 coding sequence is TGTGCCAGCAGTGTAAATTCGGCAACCTACGAGCAGTACTTC.

This clone occurred a few times. The chain has TRBV7-9 and TRBJ1-4; D not resolved. The CDR3 contains 15 residues. Trimming stripped 3 bases from V and 8 bases from J, with 16 bases between. Germline V lookup: CDR1 SEHNR, CDR2 FQNEAQ (reference sequence). For the CDR3, the DNA is TGTGCCAGCAGCTTGCCCGGGAGGTTTAGGGAAAAACTGTTTTTT. It is translated as CASSLPGRFREKLFF.

The V gene is TRBV5-6, the J gene TRBJ2-7; D tentatively fits TRBD1 or TRBD2 (6 bases each). V lost 4 bases to trimming and J lost 2 bases, with 13 bases between them. The CDR3 loop spans 14 amino acids. Germline V gene data show CDR1 as SGHDT and CDR2 as YYEEEE. DNA of the CDR3: TGTGCCAGCAGCATTGGAGGGGACACCTACGAGCAGTACTTC. Translating gives CASSIGGDTYEQYF. Supplemented by reference TRBV5-6 and TRBJ2-7, the full variable domain reads DAGVTQSPTHLIKTRGQQVTLRCSPKSGHDTVSWYQQALGQGPQFIFQYYEEEERQRGNFPDRFSGHQFPNYSSELNVNALLLGDSALYLCASSIGGDTYEQYFGPGTRLTVT.